A single sample is the source of the 10 T cell receptor beta chains below, sequenced in a study of shared clonotypes between healthy human individuals. The repertoire was sequenced with immunoSEQ multiplex PCR; TCRdb's copy has only in-frame clones and lacks some. The table includes approximately 530,000 clones, 90% to 97% detected once. The specimen was naive CD4+ T cells sorted from blood. The subset was: CD45RA+ positively selected. These receptors were taken from a woman aged 25 to 39 in good health.

The chain links TRBV2 to TRBJ2-7; D is possibly TRBD2 (6 bases). The germline gives CDR1 SNHLY, CDR2 FYNNEI. The CDR3 runs 15 residues. V was pared by 7 bases and J by 2 bases, with 18 bases between. CDR3 loop: CASIRAPSSAYEQYF. The CDR3 DNA follows: TGTGCCAGCATCCGGGCCCCCTCTAGCGCCTACGAGCAGTACTTC.

The rearrangement links TRBV5-4 to TRBJ2-1; D perhaps matches TRBD1 (6 bases). Germline CDR1 reads SGHNT; CDR2 reads YYREEE (reference sequence). V lost 5 bases and J 9 bases, leaving 15 bases between the germline ends. This CDR3 comprises 13 residues. The DNA for the CDR3 is TGTGCCAGCAGACAAACAGGGACCACTGAGCAGTTCTTC. Translated: CASRQTGTTEQFF.

The V and J genes are TRBV28 and TRBJ2-7; D may be TRBD1 (5 bases). Between the trimmed V and J ends, which lost 2 bases and 3 bases, there was a span of 14 bases. There are 15 residues in the CDR3. Per the germline V gene, CDR1 is MDHEN and CDR2 is SYDVKM. CDR3 region: CASSLSRTLNYEQYF. CDR3 nucleotides: TGTGCCAGCAGTTTAAGCCGGACACTTAACTACGAGCAGTACTTC.

This clone appeared a single time. The chain is built from TRBV5-8 and TRBJ2-7; the D call may be TRBD1 or TRBD2 (7 bases each). Trimming took 4 bases from V and 4 from J, leaving 15 bases between them. The length of the CDR3 is 14 residues. Per germline, CDR1 SGHTS and CDR2 YDEGEE. The CDR3, as DNA: TGTGCCAGCAGCCTGGGGAGGGGGCGATACGAGCAGTACTTC. Its translation is CASSLGRGRYEQYF.

This clone appeared once. The chain recombines TRBV9 with TRBJ1-3; D remains unclear. Looked up from germline, CDR1 is SGDLS and CDR2 is YYNGEE. The V gene lost 4 bases and the J gene lost 0 bases, with 14 bases spanning the gap. The CDR3 extends over 16 amino acids. The CDR3 sequence is CASSIMGLSSGNTIYF. The CDR3 DNA is TGTGCCAGCAGCATCATGGGCCTGAGCTCTGGAAACACCATATATTTT.

This clone was recorded only once. The chain links TRBV5-1 to TRBJ2-2, with D perhaps TRBD1 (6 bases). V lost 4 bases and J 0 bases, leaving 13 bases between the germline ends. This CDR3 has 16 amino acids. CDR1 and CDR2 (germline): SGHRS, YFSETQ. The CDR3 DNA reads as TGCGCCAGCAGCCGTGACGGGACAACGAACACCGGGGAGCTGTTTTTT. This sequence encodes CASSRDGTTNTGELFF.

V usage is TRBV2 and J usage is TRBJ2-3; 10 nucleotides agree with TRBD1. Germline CDR1 and CDR2: SNHLY and FYNNEI. The V segment lost 7 bases and the J segment 3 bases; nucleotides outside the gene matches: 19. This CDR3 is 19 amino acids long. The CDR3 DNA follows: TGTGCCAGCACCTATACCTGGACAGGGGGTCATTTGGGTACAGATACGCAGTATTTT. Translation gives CASTYTWTGGHLGTDTQYF.

The V gene is TRBV28, the J gene TRBJ2-3; no clear D gene. The CDR3 is 12 residues long. V was shortened by 3 bases and J by 3 bases, with 4 bases between the two germline ends. Looked up from germline, CDR1 is MDHEN and CDR2 is SYDVKM. The DNA for the CDR3 is TGTGCCAGCAGTTTTCTGACAGATACGCAGTATTTT. Protein product: CASSFLTDTQYF.

The chain combines TRBV14 with TRBJ2-1; no reliable D call. Germline V gene data show CDR1 as SGHDN and CDR2 as FVKESK. This CDR3 has 13 residues. V was clipped by 5 bases and J by 15 bases, with 20 bases between them. This CDR3 is CASSTPGSSWRFF. In nucleotides, the CDR3 is TGTGCCAGCAGCACGCCGGGCTCCTCTTGGAGGTTCTTC.

The chain employs TRBV28 and TRBJ2-3; 12 bases map to TRBD2. The V segment lost 5 bases and the J segment 8 bases; nucleotides outside the gene matches: 5. There are 14 residues in the CDR3. Germline V CDR1 and CDR2: MDHEN, SYDVKM. CDR3 sequence: CASSRASGRATQYF. CDR3 DNA: TGTGCCAGCAGTCGGGCTAGCGGGAGGGCTACGCAGTATTTT.